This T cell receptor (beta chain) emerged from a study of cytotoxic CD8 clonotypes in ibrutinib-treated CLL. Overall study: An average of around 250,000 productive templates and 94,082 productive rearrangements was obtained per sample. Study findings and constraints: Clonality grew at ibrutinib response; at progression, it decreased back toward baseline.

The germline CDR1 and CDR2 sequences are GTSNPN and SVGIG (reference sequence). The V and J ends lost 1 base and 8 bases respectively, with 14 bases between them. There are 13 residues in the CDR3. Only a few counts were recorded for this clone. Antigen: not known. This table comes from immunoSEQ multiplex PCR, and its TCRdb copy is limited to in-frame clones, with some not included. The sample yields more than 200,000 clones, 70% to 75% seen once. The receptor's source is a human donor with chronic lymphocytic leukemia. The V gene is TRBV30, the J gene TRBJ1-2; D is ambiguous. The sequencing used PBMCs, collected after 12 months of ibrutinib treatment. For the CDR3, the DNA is TGTGCCTGGAGTGGACTGGCGAGTGGCGGCTACACCTTC. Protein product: CAWSGLASGGYTF.